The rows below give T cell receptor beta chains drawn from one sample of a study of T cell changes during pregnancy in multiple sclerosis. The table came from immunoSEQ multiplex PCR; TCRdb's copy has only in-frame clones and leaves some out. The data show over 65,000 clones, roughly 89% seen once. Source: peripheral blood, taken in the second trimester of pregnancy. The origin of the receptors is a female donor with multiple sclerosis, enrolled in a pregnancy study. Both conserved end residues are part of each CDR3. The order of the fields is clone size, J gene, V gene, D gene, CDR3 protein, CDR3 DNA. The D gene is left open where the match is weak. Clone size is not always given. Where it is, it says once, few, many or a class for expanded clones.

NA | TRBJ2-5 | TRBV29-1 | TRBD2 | CSVHRGEETQYF | TGCAGCGTTCACCGGGGGGAGGAGACCCAGTACTTC
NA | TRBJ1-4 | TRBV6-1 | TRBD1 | CASREGTGWREKLFF | TGTGCCAGCAGGGAAGGGACAGGCTGGCGGGAAAAACTGTTTTTT
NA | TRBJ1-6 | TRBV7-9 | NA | CASSLDRVNSPLHF | TGTGCCAGCAGCTTAGACAGGGTTAATTCACCCCTCCACTTT
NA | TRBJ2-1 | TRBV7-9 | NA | CASSLVGGAWNEQFF | TGTGCCAGCAGCTTAGTTGGGGGGGCCTGGAATGAGCAGTTCTTC
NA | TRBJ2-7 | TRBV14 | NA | CASSQGGLPSYEQYF | TGTGCCAGCAGCCAAGGGGGACTCCCCTCCTACGAGCAGTACTTC
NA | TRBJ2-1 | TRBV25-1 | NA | CASSGPGASSYNEQFF | TGTGCCAGTTCAGGCCCTGGGGCTAGCTCCTACAATGAGCAGTTCTTC
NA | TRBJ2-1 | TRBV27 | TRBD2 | CATRLAGGPGEQFF | TGTGCCACCCGGCTAGCGGGGGGGCCGGGTGAGCAGTTCTTC
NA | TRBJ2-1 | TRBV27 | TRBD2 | CASSRRLAGGRNEQFF | TGTGCCAGCAGCCGACGCCTAGCGGGGGGGCGGAATGAGCAGTTCTTC
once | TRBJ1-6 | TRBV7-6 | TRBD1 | CASSLVDRGSPLHF | TGTGCCAGCAGCTTAGTCGACAGGGGTTCACCCCTCCACTTT
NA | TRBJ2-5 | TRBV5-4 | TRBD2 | CASRDSQLAGGFRIQETQYF | TGTGCCAGCAGGGATAGCCAATTAGCGGGGGGTTTTCGTATCCAAGAGACCCAGTACTTC
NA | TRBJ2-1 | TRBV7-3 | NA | CASSLRGGLYNEQFF | TGTGCCAGCAGCTTGAGGGGGGGCCTCTACAATGAGCAGTTCTTC
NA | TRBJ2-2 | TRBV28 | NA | CASSHGQTGELFF | TGTGCCAGCAGTCATGGACAAACCGGGGAGCTGTTTTTT
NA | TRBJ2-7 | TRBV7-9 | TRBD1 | CASSDLTGGGGYF | TGTGCCAGCAGCGATCTCACAGGGGGCGGAGGGTACTTC
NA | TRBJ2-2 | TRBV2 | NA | CASIVRGGTGELFF | TGTGCCAGCATAGTCAGGGGTGGTACCGGGGAGCTGTTTTTT
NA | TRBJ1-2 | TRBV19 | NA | CASSSTGTYGYTF | TGTGCCAGTAGTTCTACAGGGACATATGGCTACACCTTC
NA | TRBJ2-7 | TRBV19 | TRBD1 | CASTHSGTGYYEQYF | TGTGCCAGTACCCATTCCGGGACAGGGTACTACGAGCAGTACTTC
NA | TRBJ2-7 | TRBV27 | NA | CASRGTARGYEQYF | TGTGCCAGCAGGGGGACAGCACGGGGGTACGAGCAGTACTTC
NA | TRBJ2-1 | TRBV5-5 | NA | CASRVDFRLDYNEQFF | TGTGCCAGCCGGGTGGATTTCAGACTGGACTACAATGAGCAGTTCTTC
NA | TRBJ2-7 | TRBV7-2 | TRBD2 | CASSLAHSGGLSYEQYF | TGTGCCAGCAGCTTAGCTCATAGCGGGGGGCTCTCCTACGAGCAGTACTTC
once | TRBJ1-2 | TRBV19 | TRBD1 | CASSTTGGGSGYTF | TGTGCCAGTAGTACCACAGGGGGCGGGTCCGGCTACACCTTC
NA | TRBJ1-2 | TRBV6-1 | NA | CASSEPGQVNYGYTF | TGTGCCAGCAGTGAACCGGGACAAGTTAACTATGGCTACACCTTC
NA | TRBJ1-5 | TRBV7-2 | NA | CASSQRVGDNQPQHF | TGTGCCAGCAGCCAGCGGGTAGGAGACAATCAGCCCCAGCATTTT
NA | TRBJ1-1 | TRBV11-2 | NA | CASSRSVGTWEAFF | TGTGCCAGCAGTCGTTCGGTCGGGACTTGGGAAGCTTTCTTT
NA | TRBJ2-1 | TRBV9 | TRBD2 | CASSLTSGGLSYNEQFF | TGTGCCAGCAGCCTTACTAGCGGGGGCCTTTCCTACAATGAGCAGTTCTTC
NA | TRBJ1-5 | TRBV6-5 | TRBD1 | CASRLGTGSQPQHF | TGTGCCAGCAGACTGGGGACAGGGAGCCAGCCCCAGCATTTT
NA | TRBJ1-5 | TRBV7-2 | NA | CASSLVGAAYQPQHF | TGTGCCAGCAGCTTAGTTGGGGCAGCCTATCAGCCCCAGCATTTT
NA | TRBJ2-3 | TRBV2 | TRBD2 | CASLLAESTDTQYF | TGTGCCAGCCTACTAGCGGAAAGCACAGATACGCAGTATTTT
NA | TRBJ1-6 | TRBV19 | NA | CASNPTGIGNSPLHF | TGTGCCAGTAATCCCACAGGGATTGGAAATTCACCCCTCCACTTT
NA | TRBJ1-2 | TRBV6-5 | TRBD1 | CASSYGIDRGGYTF | TGTGCCAGCAGTTACGGTATCGACAGGGGTGGCTACACCTTC
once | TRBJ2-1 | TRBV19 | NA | CASSVSGSSYNEQFF | TGTGCCAGTAGTGTTAGCGGTAGCTCCTACAATGAGCAGTTCTTC